This T cell receptor beta chain was captured by sequencing in a study of T cell changes during pregnancy in multiple sclerosis. Assay used: immunoSEQ multiplex PCR; TCRdb lists only in-frame clones, some missing. The sample includes about 23,000 clones, 70% to 90% seen only once; the top ten take roughly 1%. The V gene end was trimmed by 2 bases and the J gene end by 3 bases; junction bases not matched to a gene: 4. Germline V gene data show CDR1 as PRHDT and CDR2 as FYEKMQ (reference sequence). CDR3 length: 15 residues. This clone is medium-sized. The input for sequencing was CD4+ T cells from peripheral blood mononuclear cells, taken in the first trimester of pregnancy. The receptor was isolated from a female donor in good health, enrolled as a control in a pregnancy study. J is TRBJ2-1 and V is TRBV13; 7 bases agree with TRBD2. The CDR3 sequence is CASSLWRENYNEQFF. In DNA form, the CDR3 reads TGTGCCAGCAGCTTATGGCGGGAGAACTACAATGAGCAGTTCTTC.